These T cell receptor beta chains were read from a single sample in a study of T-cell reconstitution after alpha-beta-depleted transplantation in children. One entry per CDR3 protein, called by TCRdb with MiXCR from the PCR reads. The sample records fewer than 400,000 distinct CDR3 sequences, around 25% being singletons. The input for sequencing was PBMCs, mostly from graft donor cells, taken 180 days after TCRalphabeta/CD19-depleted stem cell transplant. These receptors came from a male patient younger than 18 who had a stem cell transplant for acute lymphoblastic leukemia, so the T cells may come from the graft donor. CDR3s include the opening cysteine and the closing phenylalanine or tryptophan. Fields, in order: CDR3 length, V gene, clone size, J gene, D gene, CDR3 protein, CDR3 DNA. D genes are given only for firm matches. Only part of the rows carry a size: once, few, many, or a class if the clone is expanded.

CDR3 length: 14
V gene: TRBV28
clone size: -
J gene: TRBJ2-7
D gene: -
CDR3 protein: CASSLSGEGYEQYF
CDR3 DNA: TGTGCCAGCAGTTTAAGTGGCGAGGGCTACGAGCAGTACTTC

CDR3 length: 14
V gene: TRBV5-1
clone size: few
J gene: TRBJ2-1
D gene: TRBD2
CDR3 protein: CASGVLAGVNEQFF
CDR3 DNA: TGCGCCAGCGGCGTACTAGCGGGAGTAAATGAGCAGTTCTTC

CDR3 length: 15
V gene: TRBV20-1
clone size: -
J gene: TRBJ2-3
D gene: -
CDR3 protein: CSARKGGTRTDTQYF
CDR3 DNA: TGCAGTGCTAGAAAAGGAGGAACCCGCACAGATACGCAGTATTTT

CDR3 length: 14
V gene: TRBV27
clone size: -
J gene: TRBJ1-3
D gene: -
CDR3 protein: CASWNREGGNTIYF
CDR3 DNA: TGTGCCAGCTGGAACAGGGAGGGTGGAAACACCATATATTTT

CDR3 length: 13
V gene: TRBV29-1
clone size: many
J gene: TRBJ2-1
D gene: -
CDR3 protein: CSDMSGYHNEQFF
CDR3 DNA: TGCAGCGACATGAGTGGGTACCACAATGAGCAGTTCTTC

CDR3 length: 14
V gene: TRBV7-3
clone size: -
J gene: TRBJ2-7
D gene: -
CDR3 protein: CASSYGPGTYEQYF
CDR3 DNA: TGTGCCAGCAGCTATGGGCCTGGAACCTACGAGCAGTACTTC

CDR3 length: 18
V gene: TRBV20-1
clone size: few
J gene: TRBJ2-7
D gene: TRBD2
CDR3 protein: CSARGAITSGRPADEQYF
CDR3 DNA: TGCAGTGCTAGAGGTGCTATTACTAGCGGGAGGCCGGCTGATGAGCAGTACTTC

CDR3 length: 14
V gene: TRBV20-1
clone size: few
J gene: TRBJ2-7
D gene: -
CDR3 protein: CSAPSAESSYEQYF
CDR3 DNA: TGCAGTGCCCCATCGGCGGAGAGCTCCTACGAGCAGTACTTC

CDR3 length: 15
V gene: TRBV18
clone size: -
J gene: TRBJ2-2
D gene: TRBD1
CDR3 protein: CASSPYRGFTGELFF
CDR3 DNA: TGTGCCAGCTCACCATACAGGGGTTTCACCGGGGAGCTGTTTTTT

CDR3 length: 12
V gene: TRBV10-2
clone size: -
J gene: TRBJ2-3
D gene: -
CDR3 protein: CASSLIRDGLYF
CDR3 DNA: TGCGCCAGCAGTCTAATTCGGGACGGCCTCTATTTT

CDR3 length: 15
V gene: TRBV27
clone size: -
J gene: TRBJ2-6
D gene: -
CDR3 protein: CASRAAGSGANVLTF
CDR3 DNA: TGTGCCAGCAGGGCCGCCGGCTCTGGGGCCAACGTCCTGACTTTC

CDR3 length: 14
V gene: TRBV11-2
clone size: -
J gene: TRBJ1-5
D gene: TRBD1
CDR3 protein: CASSFGQGAQPQHF
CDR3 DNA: TGTGCCAGCAGCTTCGGACAGGGCGCTCAGCCCCAGCATTTT

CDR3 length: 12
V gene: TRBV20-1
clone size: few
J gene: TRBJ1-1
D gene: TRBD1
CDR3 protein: CSGIGQGIEAFF
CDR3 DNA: TGCAGTGGAATCGGACAGGGGATCGAAGCTTTCTTT

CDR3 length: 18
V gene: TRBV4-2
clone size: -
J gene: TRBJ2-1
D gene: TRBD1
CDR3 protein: CASSHLPGTGVGDNEQFF
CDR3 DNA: TGTGCCAGCAGCCACCTCCCGGGGACAGGGGTAGGGGACAATGAGCAGTTCTTC

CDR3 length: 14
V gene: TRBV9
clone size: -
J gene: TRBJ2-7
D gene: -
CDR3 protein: CASSKLGTTYEQYF
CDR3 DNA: TGTGCCAGCAGCAAACTAGGAACTACCTACGAGCAGTACTTC

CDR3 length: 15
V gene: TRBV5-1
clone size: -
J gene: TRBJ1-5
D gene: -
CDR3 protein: CASSSGGLSNQPQHF
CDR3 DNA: TGCGCCAGCAGCTCCGGAGGACTGAGCAATCAGCCCCAGCATTTT

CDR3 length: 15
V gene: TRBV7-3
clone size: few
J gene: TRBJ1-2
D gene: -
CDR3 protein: CASSLTGLLSYGYTF
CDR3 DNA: TGTGCCAGCAGCTTAACGGGACTCTTATCCTATGGCTACACCTTC

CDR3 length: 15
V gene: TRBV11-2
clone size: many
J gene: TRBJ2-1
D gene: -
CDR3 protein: CASSLLVGLYNEQFF
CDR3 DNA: TGTGCCAGCAGCTTATTGGTAGGACTCTACAATGAGCAGTTCTTC

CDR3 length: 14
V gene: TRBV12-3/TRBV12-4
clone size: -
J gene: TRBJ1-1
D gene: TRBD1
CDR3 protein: CASRSDRGGTEAFF
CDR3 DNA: TGTGCCAGCAGGTCCGACAGGGGGGGCACTGAAGCTTTCTTT

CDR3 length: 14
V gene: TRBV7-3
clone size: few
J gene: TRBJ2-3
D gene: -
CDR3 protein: CASSHRQSTDTQYF
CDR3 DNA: TGTGCCAGCAGCCACCGACAGAGCACAGATACGCAGTATTTT

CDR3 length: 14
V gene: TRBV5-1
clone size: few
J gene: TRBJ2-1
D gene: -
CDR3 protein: CASSLVDLYNEQFF
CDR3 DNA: TGCGCCAGCAGCTTGGTGGATCTCTACAATGAGCAGTTCTTC

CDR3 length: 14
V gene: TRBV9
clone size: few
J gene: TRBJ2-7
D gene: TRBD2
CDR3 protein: CASSVGGGAYEQYF
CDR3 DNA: TGTGCCAGCAGCGTTGGGGGAGGGGCCTACGAGCAGTACTTC

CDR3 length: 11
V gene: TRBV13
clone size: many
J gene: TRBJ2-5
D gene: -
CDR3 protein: CASSSGETQYF
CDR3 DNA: TGTGCCAGCAGTTCCGGAGAGACCCAGTACTTC

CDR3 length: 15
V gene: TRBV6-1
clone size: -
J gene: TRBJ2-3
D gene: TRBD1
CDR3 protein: CASSPTLGQANTQYF
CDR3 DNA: TGTGCCAGCAGTCCGACTTTAGGACAGGCCAATACGCAGTATTTT

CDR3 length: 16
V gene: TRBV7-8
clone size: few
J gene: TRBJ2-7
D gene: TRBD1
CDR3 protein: CASSGKDRVSSYEQYF
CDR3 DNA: TGTGCCAGCAGCGGTAAGGACAGGGTGAGCTCCTACGAGCAGTACTTC

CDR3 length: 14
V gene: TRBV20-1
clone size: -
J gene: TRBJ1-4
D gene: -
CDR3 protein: CSARAGDYYEKLFF
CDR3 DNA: TGCAGTGCTAGGGCCGGGGATTACTATGAAAAACTGTTTTTT